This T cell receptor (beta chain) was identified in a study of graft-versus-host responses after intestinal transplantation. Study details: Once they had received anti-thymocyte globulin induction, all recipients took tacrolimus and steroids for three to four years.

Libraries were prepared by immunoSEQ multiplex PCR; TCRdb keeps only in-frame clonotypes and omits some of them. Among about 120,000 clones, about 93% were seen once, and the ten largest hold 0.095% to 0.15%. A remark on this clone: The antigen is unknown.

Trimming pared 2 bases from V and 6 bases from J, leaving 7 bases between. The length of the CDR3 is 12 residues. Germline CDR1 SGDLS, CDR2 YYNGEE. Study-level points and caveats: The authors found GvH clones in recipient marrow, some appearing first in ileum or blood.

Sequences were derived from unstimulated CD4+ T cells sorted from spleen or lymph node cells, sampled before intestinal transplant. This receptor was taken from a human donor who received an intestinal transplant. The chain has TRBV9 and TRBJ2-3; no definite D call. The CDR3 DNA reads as TGTGCCAGCAGCGTTTCTAAGGATACGCAGTATTTT. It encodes CASSVSKDTQYF. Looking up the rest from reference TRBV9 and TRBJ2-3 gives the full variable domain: DSGVTQTPKHLITATGQRVTLRCSPRSGDLSVYWYQQSLDQGLQFLIQYYNGEERAKGNILERFSAQQFPDLHSELNLSSLELGDSALYFCASSVSKDTQYFGPGTRLTVL.